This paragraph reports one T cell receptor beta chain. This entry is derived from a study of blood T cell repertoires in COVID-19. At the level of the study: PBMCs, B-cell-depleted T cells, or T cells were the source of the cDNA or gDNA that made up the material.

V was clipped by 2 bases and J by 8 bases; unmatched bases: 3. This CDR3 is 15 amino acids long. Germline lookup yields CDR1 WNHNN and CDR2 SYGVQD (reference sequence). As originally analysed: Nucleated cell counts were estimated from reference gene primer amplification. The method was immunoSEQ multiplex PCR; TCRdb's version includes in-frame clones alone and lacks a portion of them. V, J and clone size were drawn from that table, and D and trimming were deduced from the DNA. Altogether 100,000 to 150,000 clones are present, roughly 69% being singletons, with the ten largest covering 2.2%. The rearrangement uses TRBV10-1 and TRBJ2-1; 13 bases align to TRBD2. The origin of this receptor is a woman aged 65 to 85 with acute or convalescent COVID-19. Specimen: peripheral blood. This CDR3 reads CASSEGTSGIDEQFF. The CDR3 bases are TGCGCCAGCAGTGAGGGGACTAGCGGGATCGATGAGCAGTTCTTC.